Listed here are 30 T cell receptor beta chains from one sample, sequenced in a study of T cells in Graves' hyperthyroidism and ophthalmopathy (dated 2019 in TCRdb). Libraries were prepared through multiplex PCR. The sequencer was an Illumina HiSeq 2000. The TCR beta CDR3 regions were amplified from RNA transcripts. The TCR CDR3 was subjected to a first round of RT-PCR using the HTBI primer set and the Qiagen OneStep RT-PCR kit. TCRdb's own reprocessing of the public reads used fastp at Q25 and MiXCR and kept productive beta chains. Rows with a matching CDR3 protein are joined into one entry that keeps the most common DNA and genes. The sample contains around 690,000 distinct CDR3 sequences, around 20% of them found a single time. Approximately 30% of the sample is taken by the ten largest. The source material was blood. These receptors were collected from a man between 25 and 39 years old with Graves' ophthalmopathy.

The J gene is TRBJ2-2, the V gene TRBV30; TRBD2 is a possible D gene (6 bases). Germline loops: CDR1 GTSNPN, CDR2 SVGIG (reference sequence). The CDR3 loop spans 19 amino acids. The V gene lost 0 bases and the J gene lost 1 base, with 21 bases spanning the gap. This CDR3 is CAWSVAPMHRRENTGELFF. CDR3 DNA sequence: TGTGCCTGGAGTGTGGCGCCAATGCATCGGCGGGAGAACACCGGGGAGCTGTTTTTT.

Many counts were recorded for this clonotype. V is TRBV7-9 and J is TRBJ2-2; TRBD2 agrees at 8 bases. The CDR3 consists of 15 residues. The germline V gene encodes CDR1 SEHNR and CDR2 FQNEAQ (reference sequence). V lost 5 bases to trimming and J lost 0 bases; unmatched junction nucleotides: 2. The CDR3 loop reads CASSGAGANTGELFF. The CDR3 region has the DNA TGTGCCAGCAGCGGAGCGGGAGCGAACACCGGGGAGCTGTTTTTT.

This clonotype was counted ten times or more. J is TRBJ2-7 and V is TRBV30, with TRBD2 matching over 9 bases. This CDR3 is 14 amino acids long. Germline V gene sequence: CDR1 GTSNPN, CDR2 SVGIG (reference sequence). Trimming took 0 bases from V and 2 from J; bases not matched to a gene: 2. The CDR3 DNA follows: TGTGCCTGGAGTGTGCTAGCGGGACCCTACGAGCAGTACTTC. This encodes CAWSVLAGPYEQYF. The full variable domain, completed using reference TRBV30 and TRBJ2-7, is SQTIHQWPATLVQPVGSPLSLECTVEGTSNPNLYWYRQAAGRGLQLLFYSVGIGQISSEVPQNLSASRPQDRQFILSSKKLLLSDSGFYLCAWSVLAGPYEQYFGPGTRLTVT.

In regard to this clonotype: Possible read error: a much larger clone is one base away. The chain joins TRBV20-1 to TRBJ2-1, with 9 bases lining up with TRBD2. The CDR3 contains 17 residues. Trimming at V came to 3 bases and at J to 0 bases, leaving 9 bases not matched to a gene. Germline CDR1 reads DFQATT; CDR2 reads SNEGSKA (reference sequence). As DNA, the CDR3 is TGCAGTGCTAGGAGACTAGCGGCAATGGGCTCCTACAATGAGCAGTTCTTC. Its translation: CSARRLAAMGSYNEQFF.

There are many counts of this clonotype. This chain uses TRBV12-3 or TRBV12-4 with TRBJ2-3; 10 nucleotides line up with TRBD2. CDR3 length: 15 amino acids. V dropped 6 bases and J dropped 4; count of bases not matched to a gene: 7. DNA of the CDR3: TGTGCCAGCAGACTCGGGACTAGCGCAGCAGATACGCAGTATTTT. It yields the protein CASRLGTSAADTQYF.

This clonotype was counted between two and nine times. The DNA for the CDR3 is TGCAGTGCTAAGCGAATGGGAGATACGCAGTATTTT. It yields the protein CSAKRMGDTQYF. The rearrangement uses TRBV20-1 and TRBJ2-3; unclear D gene. The CDR3 covers 12 residues. Germline CDR1 is DFQATT and CDR2 is SNEGSKA (reference sequence). The V end lost 4 bases, the J end lost 5 bases, and 10 bases lay between the germline ends.

The V gene is TRBV24-1, the J gene TRBJ1-5; tentative D call: TRBD1 (5 bases). The CDR3 covers 15 residues. Per the germline V gene, CDR1 is KGHDR and CDR2 is SFDVKD. The ends were cut back, 3 bases at V and 3 bases at J, with 11 bases in the middle. The CDR3 nucleotides are TGTGCCACCAGTGATAGTACAGGATCCAATCAGCCCCAGCATTTT. It translates to CATSDSTGSNQPQHF.

This clonotype was found a few times. The chain combines TRBV3-1 with TRBJ2-1, with a possible D match to TRBD2 (6 bases). The CDR3 runs 16 residues. V dropped 1 base and J dropped 6 bases, with 16 bases sitting between them. The germline CDR1 and CDR2 sequences are LGHDT and YNNKEL (reference sequence). The CDR3 loop is CASSQAGLARANEQFF. The CDR3 DNA sequence: TGTGCCAGCAGCCAAGCGGGGCTAGCGAGGGCCAATGAGCAGTTCTTC.

This clonotype was recorded at least ten times. V usage is TRBV28 and J usage is TRBJ2-1; 8 nucleotides agree with TRBD1. The CDR3 is 16 residues long. Trimming removed 2 bases from V and 9 bases from J; junction bases left unmatched: 12. CDR1 and CDR2 (germline): MDHEN, SYDVKM. For the CDR3, the DNA is TGTGCCAGCAGTTTAGTAGGCAGGGGGCGAGACACTGAGCAGTTCTTC. Its protein is CASSLVGRGRDTEQFF.

As DNA, the CDR3 is TGCGCCAGCAGTCCTGCCCGGGGCCCTCCTTCGATTACGAACACTGAAGCTTTCTTT. This gives the protein CASSPARGPPSITNTEAFF. This chain connects TRBV5-1 to TRBJ1-1; maybe TRBD1 (5 bases). V was clipped by 5 bases and J by 1 base, with 27 bases between them. The CDR3 totals 19 residues. Germline CDR1 is SGHRS and CDR2 is YFSETQ.

The chain has TRBV6-2 or TRBV6-3 and TRBJ2-7; TRBD1 or TRBD2 may be the D gene (5 bases each). The CDR3 consists of 14 residues. V dropped 7 bases and J dropped 0 bases, with 13 bases sitting between them. Germline V gene lookup returns CDR1 MNHEY and CDR2 SVGEGT. The CDR3 DNA follows: TGTGCCAGCACCTCGGGGCTAACCTCCTACGAGCAGTACTTC. Its protein is CASTSGLTSYEQYF.

This rearrangement joins TRBV4-2 to TRBJ2-5, with a weak D call TRBD1 (5 bases). The germline V gene has CDR1 LGHNA and CDR2 YNFKEQ. The CDR3 covers 15 residues. Deletions cut 0 bases from V and 1 base from J, with 9 bases between. DNA of the CDR3: TGTGCCAGCAGCCAAGAAAAGGGGTCCCAAGAGACCCAGTACTTC. Translated, it gives CASSQEKGSQETQYF.

This clonotype occurred many times. V gene TRBV3-1 combines with J gene TRBJ2-1; the D gene is possibly TRBD2 (5 bases). Between the trimmed V and J ends, which lost 1 base and 0 bases, there was a span of 7 bases. CDR3 length: 15 amino acids. Germline CDR1 and CDR2: LGHDT and YNNKEL (reference sequence). The CDR3: CASSQAGISYNEQFF. CDR3 sequence (DNA): TGTGCCAGCAGCCAAGCGGGAATCTCCTACAATGAGCAGTTCTTC.

This clonotype was detected many times. The chain employs TRBV6-1 and TRBJ1-6; D is ambiguous. CDR3 size: 13 residues. CDR1 MNHNS and CDR2 SASEGT come from the germline V gene. Trimming cost V 3 bases and J 5 bases, with 5 bases left between them. CDR3 loop: CASSDTNNSPLHF. CDR3 coding DNA: TGTGCCAGCAGTGACACGAATAATTCACCCCTCCACTTT.

This clonotype was seen at least ten times. J is TRBJ2-7 and V is TRBV6-1; possibly TRBD1 or TRBD2 for D (5 bases each). CDR1 is MNHNS and CDR2 is SASEGT in the germline V gene. The CDR3 is 12 amino acids. V lost 1 base and J 4 bases, leaving 5 bases between the germline ends. CDR3: CASSEGGYEQYF. The CDR3 DNA sequence: TGTGCCAGCAGTGAAGGGGGGTACGAGCAGTACTTC.

This sequence joins TRBV24-1 and TRBJ2-7; no definite D call. The V end was cut by 1 base, the J end by 5 bases, with 5 bases between. Germline CDR1 is KGHDR and CDR2 is SFDVKD. The CDR3 runs to 12 residues. CDR3 sequence (DNA): TGTGCCACCAGTGATTTATCTAACGAGCAGTACTTC. It codes for CATSDLSNEQYF.

This clonotype was counted a few times. The J gene is TRBJ1-6, the V gene TRBV3-1; D might be TRBD1 (6 bases). The V end was cut by 0 bases, the J end by 10 bases, with 7 bases between. There are 13 residues in the CDR3. CDR1 is LGHDT, CDR2 YNNKEL, per germline (reference sequence). CDR3: CASSQDQGSPLHF. CDR3 coding DNA: TGTGCCAGCAGCCAAGATCAGGGGTCACCCCTCCACTTT.

About this clonotype itself: The likely explanation is a read error, given a far larger clone one base away. The chain has TRBV28 and TRBJ1-5, with 9 nucleotides matching TRBD1. This CDR3 has 15 amino acids. Germline lookup yields CDR1 MDHEN and CDR2 SYDVKM. Written as DNA, the CDR3 is TGTGCCAGCAGTTTGGACAGGGGTAGCAATCGGCCCCAGCATTTT. Residues: CASSLDRGSNRPQHF.

DNA for the CDR3: TGTGCCAGCAATGACAGGCCCCTAATTCCGGGTTCACCCCTCCACTTT. Translating gives CASNDRPLIPGSPLHF. The chain recombines TRBV6-1 with TRBJ1-6, with D possibly being TRBD1 (6 bases). The length of the CDR3 is 16 residues. In germline, CDR1 is MNHNS, CDR2 SASEGT. The V gene lost 7 bases and the J gene lost 9 bases, with 22 bases spanning the gap.

This clonotype came up many times. V usage is TRBV7-9 and J usage is TRBJ2-3, with D possibly being TRBD1 (6 bases). The CDR3 consists of 15 residues. Trimming took off 4 bases at V and 4 bases at J, with 15 bases between the two ends. CDR1 SEHNR and CDR2 FQNEAQ come from the germline V gene (reference sequence). CDR3: CASSYPTGWADTQYF. DNA for the CDR3: TGTGCCAGCAGCTACCCAACAGGGTGGGCAGATACGCAGTATTTT.

This clonotype was seen a few times. This could be a read error, since a much larger clone is one nucleotide away. The chain joins TRBV2 to TRBJ1-1; 10 bases match TRBD1. Trimming removed 5 bases from V and 10 bases from J; junction bases left unmatched: 7. The CDR3 has 13 amino acids. Germline CDR1 is SNHLY and CDR2 is FYNNEI. The CDR3 region has the DNA TGTGCCAGCAGTCTTAGACAGGGGGCAAGAGCTTTCTTT. Protein: CASSLRQGARAFF.

This clonotype was seen a handful of times. The chain recombines TRBV12-3 or TRBV12-4 with TRBJ2-3; 12 bases fit TRBD2. The CDR3 is 15 residues long. V shed 5 bases and J 7 bases; nucleotides not matched to a gene: 7. This chain's CDR3 is CASSRTSGAQNTQYF. CDR3 DNA sequence: TGTGCCAGCAGTCGGACTAGCGGGGCCCAGAATACGCAGTATTTT.

The chain joins TRBV6-2 or TRBV6-3 to TRBJ1-2; D unresolved. V shed 6 bases and J shed 7 bases, with 9 bases lying between them. The CDR3 is 11 residues long. Per germline, CDR1 MNHEY and CDR2 SVGEGT. The CDR3 nucleotides are TGTGCCAGCAGGACGTCCTCTGGCTACACCTTC. This codes for CASRTSSGYTF.

The chain carries TRBV5-8 and TRBJ1-5; TRBD1 might be the D (5 bases). CDR1 and CDR2 (germline): SGHTS, YDEGEE. The CDR3 runs 15 residues. Trimming removed 4 bases at V and 9 bases at J, with 20 bases between. CDR3 amino acids: CASSLHRPLWGPQHF. CDR3 in DNA: TGTGCCAGCAGCCTCCACAGGCCCCTCTGGGGGCCCCAGCATTTT.

In this sample, this clonotype turned up many times. The chain recombines TRBV11-2 with TRBJ2-7; D is unclear. The germline V gene encodes CDR1 SGHAT and CDR2 FQNNGV. CDR3 length: 13 amino acids. V gave up 4 bases and J gave up 2 bases, with 9 bases separating them. The CDR3 DNA follows: TGTGCCAGCAGCTCCCCGGGTGCCTACGAGCAGTACTTC. Encoded protein: CASSSPGAYEQYF.

The gene calls are TRBV28 and TRBJ2-7; TRBD1 aligns across 7 bases. V lost 5 bases, J lost 3 bases, and 7 bases stayed unmatched. The length of the CDR3 is 14 residues. From germline, CDR1 is MDHEN and CDR2 SYDVKM. CDR3 sequence: CASSNRQGIYEQYF. CDR3 bases: TGTGCCAGCAGTAATAGACAGGGCATCTACGAGCAGTACTTC.

The genes are TRBV28 and TRBJ1-4, with D perhaps TRBD1 (5 bases). The CDR3 extends over 16 amino acids. Looked up from germline, CDR1 is MDHEN and CDR2 is SYDVKM. V lost 6 bases to trimming and J lost 8 bases, with 22 bases between them. The CDR3 DNA reads TGTGCCAGCAGCACCGGGCATGGGGGAGTAAAAGAAAAACTGTTTTTT. It is translated as CASSTGHGGVKEKLFF.

V is TRBV5-1 and J is TRBJ2-1; 9 nucleotides match TRBD2. Unmatched junction bases numbered 7, after V lost 4 bases and J lost 5 bases. The CDR3 length is 15 residues. Germline V gene sequence: CDR1 SGHRS, CDR2 YFSETQ. This CDR3 is CASSRAGGRDNEQFF. CDR3 sequence (DNA): TGCGCCAGCAGCCGAGCGGGAGGTAGGGACAATGAGCAGTTCTTC.

At least ten counts were recorded for this clonotype. The V and J genes are TRBV28 and TRBJ1-1; 7 nucleotides line up with TRBD1. The trim removed 11 bases at V and 4 bases at J, leaving 10 bases unmatched. Looked up from germline, CDR1 is MDHEN and CDR2 is SYDVKM. The CDR3 runs 13 residues. The CDR3 is CAVHRGVGTEAFF. DNA for the CDR3: TGTGCCGTTCACAGGGGCGTTGGCACTGAAGCTTTCTTT.

The chain has TRBV12-3 or TRBV12-4 and TRBJ1-5, with 8 bases identical to TRBD1. CDR3 size: 13 residues. The V and J ends lost 3 bases and 9 bases, in that order; junction bases with no gene match: 4. CDR3 nucleotide sequence: TGTGCCAGCAGTTTGAGGGACAGGACGCCCCAGCATTTT. It codes for CASSLRDRTPQHF.